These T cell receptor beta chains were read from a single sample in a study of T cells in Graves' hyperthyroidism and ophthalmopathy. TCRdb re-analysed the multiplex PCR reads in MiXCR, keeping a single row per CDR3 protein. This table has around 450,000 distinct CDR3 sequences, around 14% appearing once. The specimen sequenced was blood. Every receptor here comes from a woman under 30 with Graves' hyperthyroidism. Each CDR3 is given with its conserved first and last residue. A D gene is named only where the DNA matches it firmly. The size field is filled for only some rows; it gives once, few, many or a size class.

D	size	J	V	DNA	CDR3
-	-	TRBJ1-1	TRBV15	TGTGCCACCAGCAGAGCGTTTCATGGCAGTGAAGAAGCTTTCTTT	CATSRAFHGSEEAFF
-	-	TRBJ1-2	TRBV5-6	TGTGCCAGCAGCAGGCCGGGGACAAACAACTATGGCTACACCTTC	CASSRPGTNNYGYTF
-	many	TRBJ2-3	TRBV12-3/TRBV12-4	TGTGCCAGCAGTTTCGCCGTCGGTTCGGGCACAGATACGCAGTATTTT	CASSFAVGSGTDTQYF
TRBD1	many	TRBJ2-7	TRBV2	TGTGCCAGCAGTTACGGGACAGGCCCCTACGAGCAGTACTTC	CASSYGTGPYEQYF
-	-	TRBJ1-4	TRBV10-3	TGTGCCATCAGCCGGGACACAACTAATGAAAAACTGTTTTTT	CAISRDTTNEKLFF
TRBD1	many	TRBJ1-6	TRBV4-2	TGTGCCAGCAGCTCGCGACCGGGACAGACTAATTCACCCCTCCACTTT	CASSSRPGQTNSPLHF
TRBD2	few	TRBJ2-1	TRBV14	TGTGCCAGCAGCCAATTTCGACTAGCGGGGAGCTCCTACAATGAGCAGTTCTTC	CASSQFRLAGSSYNEQFF
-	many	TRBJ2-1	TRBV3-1	TGTGCCAGCAGCCAAAAATCGATGAGGTGGGCAGGGGAGAATGAGCAGTTCTTC	CASSQKSMRWAGENEQFF
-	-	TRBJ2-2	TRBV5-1	TGCGCCAGCAGCACCGGACAGTCGGCCGGGGAGCTGTTTTTT	CASSTGQSAGELFF
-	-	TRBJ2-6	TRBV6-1	TGTGCCAGCACAGACATTCTCGGCGGGGCCAACGTCCTGACTTTC	CASTDILGGANVLTF
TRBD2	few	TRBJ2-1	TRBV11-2	TGTGCCAGCAGCTTAGTGGGCGGGGGGGCCTACAATGGGCAGTTCTTC	CASSLVGGGAYNGQFF
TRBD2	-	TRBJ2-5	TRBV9	TGTGCCAGCAGCGTCTCGGCGGGGGGTCAGGGGACCCAGTACTTC	CASSVSAGGQGTQYF
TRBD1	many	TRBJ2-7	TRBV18	TGTGCCAGCTCACAGGGACAGGATCGCGAGCAGTACTTC	CASSQGQDREQYF
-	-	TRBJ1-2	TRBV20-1	TGCGGTGCCAAACAACATTCACGGGAGGGGACCTTC	CGAKQHSREGTF
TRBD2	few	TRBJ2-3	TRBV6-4	TGTGCCAGCAGTGACGGGACTAGCGGCACAGATACGCAGTATTTT	CASSDGTSGTDTQYF
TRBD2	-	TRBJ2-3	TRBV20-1	TGCAGTGCTAGTGTCCCGGGGGGGCCAAAGGATACGCAGTATTTT	CSASVPGGPKDTQYF
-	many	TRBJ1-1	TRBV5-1	TGCGCCAGCAGCTTGGTGGTCTCGAACACTGAAGCTTTCTTT	CASSLVVSNTEAFF
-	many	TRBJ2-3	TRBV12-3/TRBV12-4	TGTGCCAGCTCCGTATGGAGGGGGGGTACAGATACGCAGTATTTT	CASSVWRGGTDTQYF
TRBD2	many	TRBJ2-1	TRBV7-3	TGTGCCAGCAGCTTACTCTCCCTAGCGGGAGAAAAGTACAATGAGCAGTTCTTC	CASSLLSLAGEKYNEQFF
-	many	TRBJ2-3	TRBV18	TGTGCCAGCTCACCGAGGGTGAGGAAGGCCACAGATACGCAGTATTTT	CASSPRVRKATDTQYF
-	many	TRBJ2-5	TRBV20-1	TGCAGTGCTAGACAAACATTGGGACGGGAGACCCAGTACTTC	CSARQTLGRETQYF